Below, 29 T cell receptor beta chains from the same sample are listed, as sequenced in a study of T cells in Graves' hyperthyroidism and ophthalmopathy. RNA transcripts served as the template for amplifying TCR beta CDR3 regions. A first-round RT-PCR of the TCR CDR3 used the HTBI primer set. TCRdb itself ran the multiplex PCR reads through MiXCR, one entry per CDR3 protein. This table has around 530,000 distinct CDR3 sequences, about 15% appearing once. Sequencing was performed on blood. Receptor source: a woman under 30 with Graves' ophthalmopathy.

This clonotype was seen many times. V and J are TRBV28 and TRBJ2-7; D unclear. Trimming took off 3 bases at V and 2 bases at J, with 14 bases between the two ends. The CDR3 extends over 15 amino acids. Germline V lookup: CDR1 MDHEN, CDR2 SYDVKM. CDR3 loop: CASSFQLGPAYEQYF. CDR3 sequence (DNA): TGTGCCAGCAGTTTCCAGCTTGGCCCTGCCTACGAGCAGTACTTC.

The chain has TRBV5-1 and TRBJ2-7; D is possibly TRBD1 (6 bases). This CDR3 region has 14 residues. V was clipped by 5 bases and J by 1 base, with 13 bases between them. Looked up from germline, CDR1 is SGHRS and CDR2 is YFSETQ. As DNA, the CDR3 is TGCGCCAGCAGTTCCGAGGACAGTTCCTACGAGCAGTACTTC. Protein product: CASSSEDSSYEQYF.

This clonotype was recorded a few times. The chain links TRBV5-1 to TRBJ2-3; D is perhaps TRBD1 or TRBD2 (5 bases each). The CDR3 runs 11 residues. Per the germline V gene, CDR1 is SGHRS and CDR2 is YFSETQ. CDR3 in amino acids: CPGGSGDTQYF. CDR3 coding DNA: TGCCCTGGGGGTTCGGGAGATACGCAGTATTTT.

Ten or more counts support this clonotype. CDR3 loop: CASSVRDRGYSNQPQHF. CDR3 nucleotides: TGTGCCAGCAGTGTCCGGGACAGGGGTTACAGCAATCAGCCCCAGCATTTT. The chain has TRBV6-1 and TRBJ1-5; 10 bases line up with TRBD1. Per germline, CDR1 MNHNS and CDR2 SASEGT. With V trimmed by 4 bases and J by 1 base, 7 bases remained unmatched. This CDR3 has 17 amino acids.

The CDR3 DNA is TGCGCCAGCAGCCGAGAAGGTCCAGCGGGAGCGAGATATAATGAGCAGTTCTTC. The encoded protein is CASSREGPAGARYNEQFF. The chain carries TRBV4-3 and TRBJ2-1; TRBD2 matches at 8 bases. With 4 bases clipped from V and 7 bases from J, the junction kept 18 bases outside the gene matches. The CDR3 spans 18 residues. CDR1 is LGHNA and CDR2 is YSLEER in the germline V gene.

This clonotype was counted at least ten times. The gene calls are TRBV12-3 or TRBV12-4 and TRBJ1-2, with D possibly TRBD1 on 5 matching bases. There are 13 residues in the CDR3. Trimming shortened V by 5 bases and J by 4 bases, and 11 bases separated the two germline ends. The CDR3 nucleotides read TGTGCCAGCAGTGTGGGACCTTCCTATGGCTACACCTTC. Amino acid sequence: CASSVGPSYGYTF.

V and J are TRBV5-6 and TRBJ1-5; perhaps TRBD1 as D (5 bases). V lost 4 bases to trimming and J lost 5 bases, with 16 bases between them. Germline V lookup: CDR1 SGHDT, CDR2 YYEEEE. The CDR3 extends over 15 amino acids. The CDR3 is CASSPGAGEDQPQHF. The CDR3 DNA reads TGTGCCAGCAGCCCCGGGGCGGGGGAGGATCAGCCCCAGCATTTT.

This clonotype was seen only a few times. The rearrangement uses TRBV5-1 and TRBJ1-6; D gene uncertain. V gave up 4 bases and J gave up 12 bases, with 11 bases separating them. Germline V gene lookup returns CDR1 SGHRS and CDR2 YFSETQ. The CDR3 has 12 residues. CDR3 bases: TGCGCCAGCAGCCAACCGGGAGTACCCCTCCACTTT. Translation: CASSQPGVPLHF.

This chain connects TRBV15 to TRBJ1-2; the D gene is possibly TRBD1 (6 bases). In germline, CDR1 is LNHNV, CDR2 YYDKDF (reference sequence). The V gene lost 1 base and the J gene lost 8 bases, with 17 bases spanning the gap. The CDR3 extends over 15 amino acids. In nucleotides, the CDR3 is TGTGCCACCAGCAGAGGGGACATCGGCCCTTACGGCTACACCTTC. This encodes CATSRGDIGPYGYTF.

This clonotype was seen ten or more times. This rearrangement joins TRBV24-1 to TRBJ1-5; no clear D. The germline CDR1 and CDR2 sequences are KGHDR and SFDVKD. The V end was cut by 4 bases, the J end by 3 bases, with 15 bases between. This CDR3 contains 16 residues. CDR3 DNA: TGTGCCACCAGTGACCCAGGACGGGAACCCAATCAGCCCCAGCATTTT. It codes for CATSDPGREPNQPQHF.

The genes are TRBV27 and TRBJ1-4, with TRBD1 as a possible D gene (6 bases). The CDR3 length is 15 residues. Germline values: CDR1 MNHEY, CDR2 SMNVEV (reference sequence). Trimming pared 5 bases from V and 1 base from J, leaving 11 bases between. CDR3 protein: CASSPIRGTNEKLFF. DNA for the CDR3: TGTGCCAGCAGTCCTATCAGGGGAACTAATGAAAAACTGTTTTTT.

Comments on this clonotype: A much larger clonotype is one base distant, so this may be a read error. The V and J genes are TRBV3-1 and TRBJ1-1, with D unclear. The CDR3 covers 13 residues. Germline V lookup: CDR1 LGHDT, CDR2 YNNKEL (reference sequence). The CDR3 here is CASSQGTWTEASF. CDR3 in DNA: TGTGCCAGCAGCCAAGGTACCTGGACTGAAGCTTCCTTT.

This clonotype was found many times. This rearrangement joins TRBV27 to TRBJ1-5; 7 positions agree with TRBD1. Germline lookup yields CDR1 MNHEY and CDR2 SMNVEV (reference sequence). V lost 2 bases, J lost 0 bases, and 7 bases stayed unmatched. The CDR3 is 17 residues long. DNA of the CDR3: TGTGCCAGCAGTTTAACTCGGGACAGTCATAGCAATCAGCCCCAGCATTTT. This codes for CASSLTRDSHSNQPQHF.

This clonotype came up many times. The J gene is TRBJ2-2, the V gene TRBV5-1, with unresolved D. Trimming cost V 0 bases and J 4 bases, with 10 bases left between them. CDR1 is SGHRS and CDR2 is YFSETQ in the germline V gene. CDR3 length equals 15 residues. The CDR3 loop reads CASSLVAGGTGELFF. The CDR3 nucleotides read TGCGCCAGCAGCTTGGTCGCCGGCGGCACCGGGGAGCTGTTTTTT.

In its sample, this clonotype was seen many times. The CDR3 DNA sequence: TGTGCCAGCAGTTCCCTACGGAACACTGAAGCTTTCTTT. As protein: CASSSLRNTEAFF. The chain combines TRBV6-2 or TRBV6-3 with TRBJ1-1, with unresolved D. This CDR3 has 13 amino acids. Germline CDR1 MNHEY, CDR2 SVGEGT. V was clipped by 4 bases and J by 1 base, with 7 bases between them.

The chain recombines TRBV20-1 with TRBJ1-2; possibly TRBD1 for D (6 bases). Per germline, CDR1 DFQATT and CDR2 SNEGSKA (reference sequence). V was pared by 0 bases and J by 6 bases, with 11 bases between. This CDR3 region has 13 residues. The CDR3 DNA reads TGCAGTGCTAGAGATCTTGGGGGGCATGGCTACACCTTC. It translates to CSARDLGGHGYTF.

CDR3 loop: CAISETGGWDEQYF. CDR3 nucleotides: TGTGCCATCAGTGAGACAGGGGGCTGGGACGAGCAGTACTTC. V gene TRBV10-3 combines with J gene TRBJ2-7; 9 bases align to TRBD1. The CDR3 is 14 amino acids. The trim removed 2 bases at V and 5 bases at J, leaving 4 bases unmatched. Germline lookup yields CDR1 ENHRY and CDR2 SYGVKD.

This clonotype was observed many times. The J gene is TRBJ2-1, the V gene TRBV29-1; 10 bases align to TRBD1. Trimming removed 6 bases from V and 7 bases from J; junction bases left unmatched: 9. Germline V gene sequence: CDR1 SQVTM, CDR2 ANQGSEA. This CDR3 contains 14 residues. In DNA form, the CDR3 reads TGCAGCGTAAGGGGACAGGGGATAGGGAATGAGCAGTTCTTC. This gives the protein CSVRGQGIGNEQFF.

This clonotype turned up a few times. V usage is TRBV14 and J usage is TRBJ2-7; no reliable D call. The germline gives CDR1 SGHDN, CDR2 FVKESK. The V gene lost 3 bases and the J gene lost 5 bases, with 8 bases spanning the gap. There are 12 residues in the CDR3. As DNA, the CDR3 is TGTGCCAGCAGCCACGGTGTCCACGAGCAGTACTTC. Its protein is CASSHGVHEQYF.

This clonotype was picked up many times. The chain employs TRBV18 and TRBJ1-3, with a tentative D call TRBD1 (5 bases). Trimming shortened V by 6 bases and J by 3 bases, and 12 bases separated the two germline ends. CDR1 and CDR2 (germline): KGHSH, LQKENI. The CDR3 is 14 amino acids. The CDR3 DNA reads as TGTGCCAGCTCGTCTCCAGGGAGTGGAAACACCATATATTTT. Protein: CASSSPGSGNTIYF. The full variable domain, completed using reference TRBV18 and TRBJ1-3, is NAGVMQNPRHLVRRRGQEARLRCSPMKGHSHVYWYRQLPEEGLKFMVYLQKENIIDESGMPKERFSAEFPKEGPSILRIQQVVRGDSAAYFCASSSPGSGNTIYFGEGSWLTVV.

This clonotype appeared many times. The CDR3 nucleotides read TGTGCCACGGCACAGGGGGTAAGGGAGACCCAGTACTTC. This sequence encodes CATAQGVRETQYF. The chain joins TRBV10-3 to TRBJ2-5; TRBD1 matches at 8 bases. Germline V gene lookup returns CDR1 ENHRY and CDR2 SYGVKD. The junction had 9 bases not matched to a gene; V was cut back by 10 bases and J by 5 bases. This CDR3 is 13 amino acids long.

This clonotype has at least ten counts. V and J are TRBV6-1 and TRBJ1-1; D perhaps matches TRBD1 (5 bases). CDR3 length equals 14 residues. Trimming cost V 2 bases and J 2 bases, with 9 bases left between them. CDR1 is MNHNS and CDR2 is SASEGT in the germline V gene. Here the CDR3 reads CASSEKGENTEAFF. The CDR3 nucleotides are TGTGCCAGCAGTGAAAAAGGGGAAAACACTGAAGCTTTCTTT.

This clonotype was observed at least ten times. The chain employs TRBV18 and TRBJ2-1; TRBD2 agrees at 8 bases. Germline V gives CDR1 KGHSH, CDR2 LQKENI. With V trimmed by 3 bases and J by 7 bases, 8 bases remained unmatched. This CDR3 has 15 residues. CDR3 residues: CASSPGTRTRNEQFF. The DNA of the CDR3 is TGTGCCAGCTCACCCGGGACTAGGACGAGGAATGAGCAGTTCTTC.

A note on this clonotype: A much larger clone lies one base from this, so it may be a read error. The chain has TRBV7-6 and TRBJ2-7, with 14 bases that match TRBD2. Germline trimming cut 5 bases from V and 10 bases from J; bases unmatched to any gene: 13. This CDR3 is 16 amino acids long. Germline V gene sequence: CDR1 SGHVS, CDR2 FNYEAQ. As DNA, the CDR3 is TGTGCCAGCAGCGACGGGACTAGCGGGAGCGGGGAGGCCCAGTACTTC. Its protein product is CASSDGTSGSGEAQYF.

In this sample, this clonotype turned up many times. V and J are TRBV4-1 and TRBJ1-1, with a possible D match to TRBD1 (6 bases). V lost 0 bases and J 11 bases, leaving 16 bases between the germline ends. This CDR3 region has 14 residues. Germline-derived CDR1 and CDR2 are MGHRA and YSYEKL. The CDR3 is CASSQDYRGTRAFF. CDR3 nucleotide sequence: TGCGCCAGCAGCCAAGATTATAGGGGGACACGGGCTTTCTTT.

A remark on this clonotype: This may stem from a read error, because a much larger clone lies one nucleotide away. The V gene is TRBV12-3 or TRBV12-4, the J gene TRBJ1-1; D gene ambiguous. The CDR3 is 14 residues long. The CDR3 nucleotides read TGTGCCAGCAGTTTACAGCTTTCGAACACTAAAGCTTTCTTT. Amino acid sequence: CASSLQLSNTKAFF.

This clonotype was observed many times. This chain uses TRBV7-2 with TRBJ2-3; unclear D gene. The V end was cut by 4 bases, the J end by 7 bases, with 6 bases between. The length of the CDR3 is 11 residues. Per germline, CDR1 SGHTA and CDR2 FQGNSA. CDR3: CASSWANTQYF. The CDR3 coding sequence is TGTGCCAGCAGCTGGGCTAATACGCAGTATTTT. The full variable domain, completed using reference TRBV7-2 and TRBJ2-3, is GAGVSQSPSNKVTEKGKDVELRCDPISGHTALYWYRQSLGQGLEFLIYFQGNSAPDKSGLPSDRFSAERTGGSVSTLTIQRTQQEDSAVYLCASSWANTQYFGPGTRLTVL.

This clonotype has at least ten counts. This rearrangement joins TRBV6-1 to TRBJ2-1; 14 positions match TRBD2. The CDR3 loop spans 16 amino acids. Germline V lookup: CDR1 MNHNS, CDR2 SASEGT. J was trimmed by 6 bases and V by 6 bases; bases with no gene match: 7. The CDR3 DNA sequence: TGTGCCAGCAGGGATAGGACTAGCGGGGGGATCAATGAGCAGTTCTTC. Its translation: CASRDRTSGGINEQFF.

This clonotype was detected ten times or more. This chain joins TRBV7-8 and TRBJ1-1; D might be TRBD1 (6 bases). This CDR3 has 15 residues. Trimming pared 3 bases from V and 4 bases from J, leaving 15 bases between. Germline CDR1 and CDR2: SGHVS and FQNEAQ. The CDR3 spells CASSFGGRGGTEAFF. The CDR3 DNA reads TGTGCCAGCAGCTTCGGGGGGCGAGGGGGCACTGAAGCTTTCTTT.